This T cell receptor (beta chain) was recorded in a study of T cell repertoires in cytomegalovirus infection. Looking at the study overall: Based on public TCR beta signatures, there were indications of CMV infection and of a matching HLA type. General study results and limits: The ex vivo response showed dominance by HLA-C-restricted CMV-specific TCR beta clonotypes.

The CDR3 totals 16 residues. The germline gives CDR1 SEHNR, CDR2 FQNEAQ (reference sequence). V was clipped by 5 bases and J by 2 bases, with 18 bases between them. Comments on this clonotype: Its antigen is undetermined.

One entry per CDR3 protein, called by TCRdb with MiXCR from the reads. Of under 350,000 distinct CDR3 sequences in the sample, 20% to 25% were seen once. The chain couples TRBV7-9 to TRBJ1-2; TRBD1 might be the D (5 bases). The source of this sequence is a human donor in good health (CMV status not recorded). Some clones in this sample may be carry-over from other donors' samples. This material consisted of cultured PBMCs, taken from culture after CMV antigen stimulation. In nucleotides, the CDR3 is TGTGCCAGCAGCCCCCCCGACAGAACTATGAACTATGGCTACACCTTC. The encoded protein is CASSPPDRTMNYGYTF.